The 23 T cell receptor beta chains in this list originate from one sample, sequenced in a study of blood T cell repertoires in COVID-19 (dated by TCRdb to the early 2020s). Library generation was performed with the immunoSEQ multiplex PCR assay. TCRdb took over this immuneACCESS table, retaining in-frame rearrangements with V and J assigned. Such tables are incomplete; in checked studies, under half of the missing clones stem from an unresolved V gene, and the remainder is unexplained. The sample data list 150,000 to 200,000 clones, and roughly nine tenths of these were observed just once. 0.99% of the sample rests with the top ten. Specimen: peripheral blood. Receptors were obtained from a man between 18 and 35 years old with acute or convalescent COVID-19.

The chain's CDR3 is CASSSQGKTGANVLTF. In DNA form, the CDR3 reads TGTGCCAGCAGCTCGCAGGGGAAGACTGGGGCCAACGTCCTGACTTTC. The chain uses TRBV12-1 and TRBJ2-6; whether TRBD1, the table's D call, matches the DNA was not checked. TRBV12-1 is listed as a pseudogene. CDR3 length: 16 residues.

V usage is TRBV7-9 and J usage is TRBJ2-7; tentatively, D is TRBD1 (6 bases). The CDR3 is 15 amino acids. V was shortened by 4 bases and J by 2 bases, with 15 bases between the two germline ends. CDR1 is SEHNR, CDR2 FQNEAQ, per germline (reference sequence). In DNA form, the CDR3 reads TGTGCCAGCAGCTCCGGGCCGGACAGACCCTACGAGCAGTACGTC. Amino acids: CASSSGPDRPYEQYV.

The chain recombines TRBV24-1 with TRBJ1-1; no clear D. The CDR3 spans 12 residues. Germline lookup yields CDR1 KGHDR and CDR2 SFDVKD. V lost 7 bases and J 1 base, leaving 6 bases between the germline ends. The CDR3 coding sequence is TGTGCCACCAGACAATCGAACACTGAAGCTTTCTTT. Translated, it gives CATRQSNTEAFF.

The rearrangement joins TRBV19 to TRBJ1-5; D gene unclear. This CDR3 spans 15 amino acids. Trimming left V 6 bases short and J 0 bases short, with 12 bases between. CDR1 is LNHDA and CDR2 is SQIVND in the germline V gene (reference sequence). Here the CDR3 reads CASRGRENSNQPQHF. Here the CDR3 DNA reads TGTGCCAGTAGGGGCAGAGAGAATAGCAATCAGCCCCAGCATTTT.

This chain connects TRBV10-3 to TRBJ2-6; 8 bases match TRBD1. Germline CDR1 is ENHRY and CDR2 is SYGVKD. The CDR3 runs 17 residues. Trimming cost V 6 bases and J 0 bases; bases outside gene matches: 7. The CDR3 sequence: CAIRMTGEDSGANVLTF. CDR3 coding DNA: TGTGCCATCAGGATGACAGGGGAGGACTCTGGGGCCAACGTCCTGACTTTC.

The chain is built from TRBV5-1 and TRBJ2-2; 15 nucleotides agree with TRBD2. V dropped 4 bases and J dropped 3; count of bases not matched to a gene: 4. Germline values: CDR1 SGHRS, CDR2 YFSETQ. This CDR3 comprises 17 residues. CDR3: CASSPGTSGGYTGELFF. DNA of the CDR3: TGCGCCAGCAGCCCCGGGACTAGCGGGGGGTACACCGGGGAGCTGTTTTTT. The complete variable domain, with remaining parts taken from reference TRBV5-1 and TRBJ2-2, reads KAGVTQTPRYLIKTRGQQVTLSCSPISGHRSVSWYQQTPGQGLQFLFEYFSETQRNKGNFPGRFSGRQFSNSRSEMNVSTLELGDSALYLCASSPGTSGGYTGELFFGEGSRLTVL.

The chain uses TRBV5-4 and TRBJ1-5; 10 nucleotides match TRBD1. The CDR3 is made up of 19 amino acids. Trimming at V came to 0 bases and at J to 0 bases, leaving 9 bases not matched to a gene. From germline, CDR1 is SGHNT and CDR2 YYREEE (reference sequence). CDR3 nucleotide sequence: TGTGCCAGCAGCTTGGATCGGGACAGGGGTATACATAGCAATCAGCCCCAGCATTTT. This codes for CASSLDRDRGIHSNQPQHF.

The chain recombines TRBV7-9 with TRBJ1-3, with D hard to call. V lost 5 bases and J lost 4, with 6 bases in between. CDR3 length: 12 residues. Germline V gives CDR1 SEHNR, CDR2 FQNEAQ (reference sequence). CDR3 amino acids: CASSPRGNTIYF. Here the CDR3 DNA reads TGTGCCAGCAGCCCCAGGGGAAACACCATATATTTT.

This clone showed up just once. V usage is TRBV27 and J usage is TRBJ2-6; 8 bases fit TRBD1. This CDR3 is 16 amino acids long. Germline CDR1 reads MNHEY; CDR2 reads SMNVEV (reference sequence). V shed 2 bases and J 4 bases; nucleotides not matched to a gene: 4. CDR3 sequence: CASSLQGAHGANVLTF. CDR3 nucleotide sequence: TGTGCCAGCAGTTTACAGGGGGCGCACGGGGCCAACGTCCTGACTTTC.

CDR3 sequence (DNA): TGTGCCAGCTCACCTAACGCTCCCGACAGGGGCAATCAGCCCCAGCATTTT. Residues: CASSPNAPDRGNQPQHF. V and J are TRBV18 and TRBJ1-5; 7 bases agree with TRBD1. The CDR3 loop spans 17 amino acids. In germline, CDR1 is KGHSH, CDR2 LQKENI. J lost 2 bases, V lost 3 bases, and 10 bases had no gene match.

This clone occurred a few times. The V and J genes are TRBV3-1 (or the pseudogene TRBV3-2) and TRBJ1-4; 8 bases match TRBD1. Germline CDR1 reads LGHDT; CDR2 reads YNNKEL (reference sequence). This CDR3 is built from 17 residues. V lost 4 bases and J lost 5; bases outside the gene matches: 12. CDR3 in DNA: TGTGCCAGCAGCCCCCGACGGAGGACAGGGATGAATGAAAAACTGTTTTTT. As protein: CASSPRRRTGMNEKLFF.

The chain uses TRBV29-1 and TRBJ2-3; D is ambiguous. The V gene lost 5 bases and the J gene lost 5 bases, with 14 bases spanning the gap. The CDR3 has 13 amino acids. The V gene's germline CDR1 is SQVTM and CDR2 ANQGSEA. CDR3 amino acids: CSVRRSRKDTQYF. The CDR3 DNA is TGCAGCGTTCGGAGATCAAGGAAAGATACGCAGTATTTT.

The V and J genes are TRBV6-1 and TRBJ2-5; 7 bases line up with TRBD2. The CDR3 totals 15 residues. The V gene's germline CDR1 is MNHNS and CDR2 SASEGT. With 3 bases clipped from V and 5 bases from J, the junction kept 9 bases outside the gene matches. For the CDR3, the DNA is TGTGCCAGCAGTGATGATGTCGGGACTAAGGAGACCCAGTACTTC. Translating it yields CASSDDVGTKETQYF.

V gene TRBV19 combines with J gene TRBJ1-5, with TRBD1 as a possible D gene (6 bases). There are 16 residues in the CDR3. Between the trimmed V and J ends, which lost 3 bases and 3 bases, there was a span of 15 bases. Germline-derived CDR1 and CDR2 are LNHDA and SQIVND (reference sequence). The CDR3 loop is CASSMGPGHYNQPQHF. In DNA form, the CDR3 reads TGTGCCAGTAGTATGGGCCCGGGACACTACAATCAGCCCCAGCATTTT. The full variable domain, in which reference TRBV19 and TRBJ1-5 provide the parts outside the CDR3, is DGGITQSPKYLFRKEGQNVTLSCEQNLNHDAMYWYRQDPGQGLRLIYYSQIVNDFQKGDIAEGYSVSREKKESFPLTVTSAQKNPTAFYLCASSMGPGHYNQPQHFGDGTRLSIL.

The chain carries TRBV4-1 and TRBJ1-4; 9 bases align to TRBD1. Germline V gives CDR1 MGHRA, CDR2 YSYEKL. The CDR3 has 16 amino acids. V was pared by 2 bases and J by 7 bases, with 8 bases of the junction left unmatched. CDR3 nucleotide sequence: TGCGCCAGCAGCCAAATAGCCGGGACAGGGCTTGAAAAACTGTTTTTT. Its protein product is CASSQIAGTGLEKLFF.

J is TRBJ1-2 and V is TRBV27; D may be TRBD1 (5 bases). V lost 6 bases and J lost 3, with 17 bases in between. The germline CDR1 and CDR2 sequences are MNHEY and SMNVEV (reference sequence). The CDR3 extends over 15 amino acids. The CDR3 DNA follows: TGTGCCAGCAGCCTAAGAGGGGAGGCCGACTATGGCTACACCTTC. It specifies CASSLRGEADYGYTF.

The CDR3 region has the DNA TGTGCCAGTAGTACCAGTCAGGGCCCTGGAAACACCATATATTTT. Its translation: CASSTSQGPGNTIYF. The rearrangement uses TRBV19 and TRBJ1-3; a possible D gene is TRBD1 (5 bases). This CDR3 has 15 amino acids. With 4 bases removed from V and 2 bases from J, the gap between germline ends came to 12 bases. Germline V lookup: CDR1 LNHDA, CDR2 SQIVND (reference sequence).

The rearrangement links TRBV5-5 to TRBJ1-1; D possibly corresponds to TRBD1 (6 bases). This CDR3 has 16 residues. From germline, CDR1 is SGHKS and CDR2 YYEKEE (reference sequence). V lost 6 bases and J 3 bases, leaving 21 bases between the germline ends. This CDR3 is CASIVFTRGAHTEAFF. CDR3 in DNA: TGTGCCAGCATCGTTTTTACGCGGGGGGCGCACACTGAAGCTTTCTTT.

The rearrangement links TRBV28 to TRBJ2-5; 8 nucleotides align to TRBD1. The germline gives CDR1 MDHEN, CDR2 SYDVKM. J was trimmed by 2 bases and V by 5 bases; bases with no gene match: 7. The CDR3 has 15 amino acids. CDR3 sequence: CASSVGTGGQETQYF. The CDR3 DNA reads TGTGCCAGCAGTGTGGGAACAGGGGGTCAAGAGACCCAGTACTTC.

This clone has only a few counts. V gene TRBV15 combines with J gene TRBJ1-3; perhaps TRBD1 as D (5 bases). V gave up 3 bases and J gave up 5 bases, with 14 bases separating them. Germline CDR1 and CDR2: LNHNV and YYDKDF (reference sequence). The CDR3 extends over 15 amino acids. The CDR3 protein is CATSSQDSWRNTIYF. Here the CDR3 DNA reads TGTGCCACCAGCAGCCAAGACAGTTGGAGAAACACCATATATTTT.

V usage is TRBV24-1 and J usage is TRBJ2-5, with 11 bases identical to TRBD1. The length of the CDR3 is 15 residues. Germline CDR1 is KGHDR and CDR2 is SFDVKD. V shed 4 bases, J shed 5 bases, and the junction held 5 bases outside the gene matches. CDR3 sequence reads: CATSEGDRGSETQYF. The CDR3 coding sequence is TGTGCCACCAGTGAGGGGGACAGGGGGAGCGAGACCCAGTACTTC.

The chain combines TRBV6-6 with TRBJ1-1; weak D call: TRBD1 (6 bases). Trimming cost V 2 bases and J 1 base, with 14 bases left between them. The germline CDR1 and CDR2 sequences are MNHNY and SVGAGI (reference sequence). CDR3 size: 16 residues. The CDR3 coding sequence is TGTGCCAGCAGTTACGACAGGTCTTCAGGGAACACTGAAGCTTTCTTT. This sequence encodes CASSYDRSSGNTEAFF.

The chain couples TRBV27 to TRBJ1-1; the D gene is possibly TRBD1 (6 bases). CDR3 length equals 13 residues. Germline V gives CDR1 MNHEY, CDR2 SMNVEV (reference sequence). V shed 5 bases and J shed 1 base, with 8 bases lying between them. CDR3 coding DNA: TGTGCCAGCAGTCCCAGGGGGAACACTGAAGCTTTCTTT. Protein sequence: CASSPRGNTEAFF.